The sequence of this T cell receptor (beta chain) was determined in a study of blood T cell repertoires in COVID-19. This CDR3 has 15 residues. Germline lookup yields CDR1 MNHNS and CDR2 SASEGT. V lost 3 bases, J lost 0 bases, and 8 bases lay in between. The repertoire was sequenced with immunoSEQ multiplex PCR; TCRdb's copy has only in-frame clones and lacks some. The sample contains more than 60,000 clones, 80% to 90% of which appear only once. The V call is TRBV6-1, the J call TRBJ1-4; no clear D. This TCR came from a woman aged 55-70 years with COVID-19, enrolled during active disease. Sample: peripheral blood. The CDR3 loop reads CASSDVAATNEKLFF. The CDR3 DNA reads as TGTGCCAGCAGTGACGTGGCAGCAACTAATGAAAAACTGTTTTTT.